This TCR beta chain comes out of a study of cytotoxic CD8 clonotypes in ibrutinib-treated CLL. The overall study: Some 10 relapsed/refractory, roughly 15 treatment-naive; some 18 IGHV unmutated. A median approximately 12 months of treatment, range 6 to 36, preceded the collection of response samples. Notes on the study in general: Investigators sampled sustained-remission and progressing patients at differing times.

Depths of 1 in 200,000 to 1 in 1 million T cells were the sequencing target. Method: immunoSEQ multiplex PCR; TCRdb's copy keeps in-frame clones and lacks some. The sample carries more than 200,000 clones, 70% recorded once. With respect to this clone: Its specificity is not known.

CDR1 is MNHNY and CDR2 is SVGAGI in the germline V gene (reference sequence). Trimming shortened V by 2 bases and J by 5 bases, and 7 bases separated the two germline ends. The CDR3 loop spans 13 amino acids. This chain links TRBV6-6 with TRBJ1-5, with D possibly being TRBD1 (5 bases). The origin of this receptor is a human donor with chronic lymphocytic leukemia. The source material was PBMCs, sampled after 24 months of ibrutinib treatment. As DNA, the CDR3 is TGTGCCAGCAGTTACAAAGGGGATCAGCCCCAGCATTTT. Residues: CASSYKGDQPQHF.